Below are 9 T cell receptor beta chains sequenced from a single sample in a study of regulatory T cells in long-lasting Graves disease listed by TCRdb under 2021. The library was made by multiplex PCR. Sequenced using an Illumina HiSeq 4000. iRepertoire HTBI primers and Arm-PCR amplification of CDR3 regions were used to construct TCR beta libraries. TCRdb passed the public sequencing reads through fastp at Q25 and MiXCR, retaining productive beta sequences. Merged by CDR3 protein, the rows form single entries marked with the most common genes and DNA. The sample has hundreds of thousands of distinct CDR3 sequences on record, roughly 23% of them singletons. Around 13% of the sample lies in the top ten. The sample's time point label is to be understood as: persistent/refractory GD, antithyroid drugs over 5 years with positive TRAb. For both TCR sequencing and RNA sequencing, RNA was extracted from PBMCs in TRIzol.

The source material was peripheral blood mononuclear cells (PBMCs), sampled when the disease was refractory, from a patient treated with antithyroid drugs. The receptors stem from a female donor with Graves disease.

This clonotype was seen only once. This may be a read error, as it is one base from a much larger clone. This sequence joins TRBV10-3 and TRBJ1-1, with D possibly being TRBD1 (6 bases). Germline loops: CDR1 ENHRY, CDR2 SYGVKD. The V and J ends lost 6 bases and 1 base respectively, with 21 bases between them. The CDR3 is made up of 17 amino acids. CDR3 loop: CAISPISGQRKNTEAFF. The CDR3 DNA follows: TGTGCCATCAGCCCGATATCAGGACAGCGAAAGAACACTGAAGCTTTCTTT.

Worth noting for this clonotype: This could be a read error, since a much larger clone is one nucleotide away. The chain couples TRBV28 to TRBJ1-1; D remains ambiguous. Trimming removed 6 bases at V and 4 bases at J, with 15 bases between. The CDR3 totals 14 residues. Germline V gene data show CDR1 as MDHEN and CDR2 as SYDVKM. This chain's CDR3 is CASRSRGLGTEAFF. CDR3 DNA sequence: TGTGCCAGCAGGTCCAGAGGGCTCGGCACTGAAGCTTTCTTT.

This clonotype has ten or more counts. The V call is TRBV28, the J call TRBJ2-2; a possible D gene is TRBD2 (5 bases). Deletions cut 6 bases from V and 3 bases from J, with 14 bases between. The CDR3 has 15 residues. The germline V gene encodes CDR1 MDHEN and CDR2 SYDVKM. CDR3 nucleotide sequence: TGTGCCAGCAGGCTTACGGGATCCTACACCGGGGAGCTGTTTTTT. This translates into CASRLTGSYTGELFF.

The chain has TRBV5-5 and TRBJ1-1; D is perhaps TRBD1 (5 bases). This CDR3 region has 13 residues. Trimming took off 4 bases at V and 4 bases at J, with 11 bases between the two ends. Germline V gene lookup returns CDR1 SGHKS and CDR2 YYEKEE (reference sequence). Written as DNA, the CDR3 is TGTGCCAGCAGCGCAGGGACTTCCACTGAAGCTTTCTTT. This gives the protein CASSAGTSTEAFF.

This clonotype came up many times. An end of the junction differs from the germline gene, which may be a read error. The chain recombines TRBV5-1 with TRBJ2-7; D perhaps matches TRBD2 (5 bases). CDR3 length: 13 amino acids. Germline CDR1 SGHRS, CDR2 YFSETQ. The CDR3 protein is CASSLASTYEQYF. The CDR3 DNA reads TGTGCCAGCAGCTTAGCGTCGACCTACGAGCAGTACTTC.

This clonotype was counted only a few times. This chain joins TRBV7-3 and TRBJ2-5; 12 bases line up with TRBD1. Germline loops: CDR1 SGHTA, CDR2 FQGTGA. V gave up 4 bases and J gave up 7 bases; unmatched junction bases: 4. This CDR3 has 14 residues. DNA of the CDR3: TGTGCCAGCAGCTCTTCGGGACAGGGGGCGACCCAGTACTTC. It specifies CASSSSGQGATQYF.

This clonotype showed up many times. The genes are TRBV19 and TRBJ1-5, with 8 bases lining up with TRBD1. The CDR3 covers 15 residues. Per germline, CDR1 LNHDA and CDR2 SQIVND (reference sequence). With 6 bases clipped from V and 1 base from J, the junction kept 5 bases outside the gene matches. CDR3 bases: TGTGCCAGTAGCACGACAGGGGTGAGCAATCAGCCCCAGCATTTT. Protein: CASSTTGVSNQPQHF. Using reference TRBV19 and TRBJ1-5 for the parts outside the CDR3, the full variable domain is DGGITQSPKYLFRKEGQNVTLSCEQNLNHDAMYWYRQDPGQGLRLIYYSQIVNDFQKGDIAEGYSVSREKKESFPLTVTSAQKNPTAFYLCASSTTGVSNQPQHFGDGTRLSIL.

This clonotype was found a few times. The CDR3: CAWSVQPNTEAFF. The CDR3 region has the DNA TGTGCCTGGAGTGTACAGCCGAACACTGAAGCTTTCTTT. The chain joins TRBV30 to TRBJ1-1; D uncertain. Germline assignment: CDR1 GTSNPN and CDR2 SVGIG (reference sequence). The CDR3 totals 13 residues. V was shortened by 0 bases and J by 1 base, with 6 bases between the two germline ends.

This clonotype has a count of ten or more. The V call is TRBV29-1, the J call TRBJ2-7; unclear D gene. V was clipped by 1 base and J by 5 bases, with 15 bases between them. The CDR3 runs 14 residues. Per germline, CDR1 SQVTM and CDR2 ANQGSEA. Here the CDR3 DNA reads TGCAGCGTTGAAGTGCAGGACGTTGGAAACGAGCAGTACTTC. Translation gives CSVEVQDVGNEQYF.